The sequence of this T cell receptor (beta chain) was determined in a study of cytomegalovirus exposure and HLA in healthy donors. CDR1 is LNHNV and CDR2 is YYDKDF in the germline V gene (reference sequence). CDR3 size: 15 residues. Trimming cost V 3 bases and J 4 bases, with 12 bases left between them. The PCR made use of 60 Vbeta and 13 Jbeta primers. Clones were sequenced by immunoSEQ multiplex PCR, and TCRdb holds only the in-frame ones, with some missing. There are 130,000 or so clones in the sample; less than 80% occur only once, and approximately 7% lies in the top ten. This rearrangement joins TRBV15 to TRBJ1-4; a possible D gene is TRBD1 (6 bases). Sequencing was done on a sample of PBMCs. The sequence came from a man aged 40-55 years in good health and CMV-seropositive. The CDR3 here is CATSSYGQNNEKLFF. CDR3 nucleotides: TGTGCCACCAGCAGTTACGGACAGAATAATGAAAAACTGTTTTTT.